Each of the 24 T cell receptor beta chains below was sequenced from the same sample in a study of cytomegalovirus exposure and HLA in healthy donors. It was with 60 Vbeta and 13 Jbeta primers that the PCR ran. Some clones are missing from TCRdb's copy, which holds only in-frame ones; the method was immunoSEQ multiplex PCR. The sample has about 140,000 clones, roughly 82% seen once. Sequencing was performed on PBMCs. The receptors were sampled from a young man in good health and CMV-seropositive.

In regard to this clone: A junction end diverges from the germline sequence, so it may reflect a read error. The chain carries TRBV28 and TRBJ2-7, with D possibly being TRBD1 (5 bases). The CDR3 runs 11 residues. Germline values: CDR1 MDHEN, CDR2 SYDVKM. Written as DNA, the CDR3 is TGTGCCAGCAGAGTCGGTACAGGCCTAGACTTC. This sequence encodes CASRVGTGLDF.

The chain combines TRBV2 with TRBJ2-1; the match to TRBD2 covers 7 bases. Germline V gene sequence: CDR1 SNHLY, CDR2 FYNNEI. CDR3 size: 15 residues. After removal of 10 bases from V and 3 bases from J, the junction contained 12 bases not matched to a gene. The CDR3 DNA sequence: TGTGCCACCAAGAGATCCAGCGGGAACTACAATGAGCAGTTCTTC. This encodes CATKRSSGNYNEQFF.

V usage is TRBV5-4 and J usage is TRBJ2-7; 10 bases are a match to TRBD2. The CDR3 is 17 residues long. In germline, CDR1 is SGHNT, CDR2 YYREEE (reference sequence). V was pared by 4 bases and J by 1 base, with 11 bases of the junction left unmatched. CDR3 protein: CASSLGVGLAASYEQYF. The CDR3 DNA is TGTGCCAGCAGCCTAGGCGTCGGACTAGCGGCTTCCTACGAGCAGTACTTC. Full variable domain (missing parts from reference TRBV5-4 and TRBJ2-7): ETGVTQSPTHLIKTRGQQVTLRCSSQSGHNTVSWYQQALGQGPQFIFQYYREEENGRGNFPPRFSGLQFPNYSSELNVNALELDDSALYLCASSLGVGLAASYEQYFGPGTRLTVT.

V and J are TRBV6-1 and TRBJ1-2; maybe TRBD1 (5 bases). Trimming removed 6 bases at V and 4 bases at J, with 12 bases between. The germline V gene encodes CDR1 MNHNS and CDR2 SASEGT. The CDR3 has 13 residues. The DNA of the CDR3 is TGTGCCAGCAGACAGGCCCTCGGCTATGGCTACACCTTC. Its translation: CASRQALGYGYTF.

The chain joins TRBV28 to TRBJ2-3; D is possibly TRBD1 (6 bases). This CDR3 spans 20 amino acids. The V gene's germline CDR1 is MDHEN and CDR2 SYDVKM. V was pared by 6 bases and J by 0 bases, with 28 bases between. CDR3 nucleotide sequence: TGTGCCAGCAGCCCTCCCTTAGACAGGACCAACCTTATTAGCACAGATACGCAGTATTTT. Amino acids: CASSPPLDRTNLISTDTQYF.

The chain employs TRBV19 and TRBJ2-2; TRBD1 matches at 7 bases. With 5 bases clipped from V and 0 bases from J, the junction kept 15 bases outside the gene matches. This CDR3 has 19 residues. The germline gives CDR1 LNHDA, CDR2 SQIVND (reference sequence). The CDR3 DNA reads as TGTGCCAGTAGTCAGCTCCGGACAGGAGGTAGCGCGAACACCGGGGAGCTGTTTTTT. Protein product: CASSQLRTGGSANTGELFF.

The chain joins TRBV29-1 to TRBJ2-7; TRBD1 agrees at 8 bases. This CDR3 is built from 11 residues. Germline-derived CDR1 and CDR2 are SQVTM and ANQGSEA. V lost 8 bases to trimming and J lost 3 bases; unmatched junction nucleotides: 3. The CDR3 reads CSFGQGYEQYF. The CDR3 DNA reads as TGCAGCTTCGGACAGGGCTACGAGCAGTACTTC.

This clone was seen once. Germline and junction disagree at one end, which may indicate a read error. This CDR3 is also generated by other DNA sequences in the sample. The chain couples TRBV28 to TRBJ2-7; D gene ambiguous. The length of the CDR3 is 11 residues. Per germline, CDR1 MDHEN and CDR2 SYDVKM. CDR3 sequence (DNA): TGTGCCAGCAGTTTCTCCTCCGAGCAGTACTTC. Its protein is CASSFSSEQYF. Drawing the rest from reference TRBV28 and TRBJ2-7, the complete variable domain is DVKVTQSSRYLVKRTGEKVFLECVQDMDHENMFWYRQDPGLGLRLIYFSYDVKMKEKGDIPEGYSVSREKKERFSLILESASTNQTSMYLCASSFSSEQYFGPGTRLTVT.

This clone was picked up one time. This sequence joins TRBV9 and TRBJ1-4, with D unresolved. Germline loops: CDR1 SGDLS, CDR2 YYNGEE. This CDR3 spans 14 amino acids. Trimming shortened V by 0 bases and J by 11 bases, and 14 bases separated the two germline ends. The CDR3 loop reads CASSVEEWGGKLFF. The CDR3 DNA sequence: TGTGCCAGCAGCGTAGAGGAATGGGGAGGGAAACTGTTTTTT.

The chain joins TRBV6-5 to TRBJ1-1, with D uncertain. Trimming stripped 2 bases from V and 6 bases from J, with 10 bases between. The CDR3 covers 13 residues. Looked up from germline, CDR1 is MNHEY and CDR2 is SVGAGI. The CDR3 spells CASSYDSRAEAFF. CDR3 bases: TGTGCCAGCAGTTACGACTCGAGGGCTGAAGCTTTCTTT.

The chain carries TRBV28 and TRBJ2-6, with TRBD2 matching 7 bases. V trimming: 7 bases; J trimming: 0 bases; junction bases outside the gene matches: 6. The germline CDR1 and CDR2 sequences are MDHEN and SYDVKM. This CDR3 is 16 amino acids long. CDR3 sequence reads: CASNLAADSGANVLTF. For the CDR3, the DNA is TGTGCCAGCAACCTAGCGGCTGACTCTGGGGCCAACGTCCTGACTTTC.

The DNA of the CDR3 is TGCAGCGTTGTACCCCCGGCAGGGACCCAGTACTTC. This codes for CSVVPPAGTQYF. The chain links TRBV29-1 to TRBJ2-5; no clear D. Trimming took off 4 bases at V and 7 bases at J, with 13 bases between the two ends. The germline CDR1 and CDR2 sequences are SQVTM and ANQGSEA. The CDR3 totals 12 residues.

The chain joins TRBV19 to TRBJ1-4; D call uncertain. CDR1 and CDR2 from the germline V gene are LNHDA and SQIVND (reference sequence). Trimming removed 6 bases at V and 8 bases at J, with 13 bases between. This CDR3 has 13 residues. CDR3 amino acids: CASSERAGEKLFF. The CDR3 nucleotides read TGTGCCAGTAGCGAAAGGGCGGGGGAAAAACTGTTTTTT.

CDR3 DNA: TGTGCCAGCTCACCACCTGACAGGGTAGCCTACGAGCAGTACTTC. Translation: CASSPPDRVAYEQYF. This chain connects TRBV18 to TRBJ2-7; 7 bases are shared with TRBD1. After removal of 0 bases from V and 2 bases from J, the junction contained 4 bases not matched to a gene. Germline V gene sequence: CDR1 KGHSH, CDR2 LQKENI. This CDR3 is built from 15 residues.

This rearrangement joins TRBV5-1 to TRBJ2-1; 8 positions match TRBD1. The germline CDR1 and CDR2 sequences are SGHRS and YFSETQ. The CDR3 has 15 amino acids. V lost 0 bases to trimming and J lost 4 bases; unmatched junction nucleotides: 3. CDR3 sequence (DNA): TGCGCCAGCAGCTTGGGACAGGGGTTTTACAATGAGCAGTTCTTC. Protein: CASSLGQGFYNEQFF.

V usage is TRBV5-1 and J usage is TRBJ2-7; TRBD2 is a possible D gene (6 bases). This CDR3 is built from 14 residues. Trimming stripped 4 bases from V and 3 bases from J, with 14 bases between. In germline, CDR1 is SGHRS, CDR2 YFSETQ. The CDR3 nucleotides are TGCGCCAGCAGCCCGGGGACTTCCAGCTACGAGCAGTACTTC. Protein: CASSPGTSSYEQYF.

This clone was counted only a few times. J is TRBJ1-1 and V is TRBV30; D is uncertain. Looked up from germline, CDR1 is GTSNPN and CDR2 is SVGIG (reference sequence). The CDR3 contains 12 residues. The germline V and J ends were trimmed by 8 bases and 1 base, with 11 bases remaining between them. The CDR3 DNA sequence: TGTGCCCGGGGAGACACGAACACTGAAGCTTTCTTT. Its translation: CARGDTNTEAFF.

This chain connects TRBV4-1 to TRBJ2-5; D gene uncertain. V was clipped by 2 bases and J by 5 bases, with 9 bases between them. CDR1 is MGHRA and CDR2 is YSYEKL in the germline V gene. This CDR3 contains 13 residues. Written as DNA, the CDR3 is TGCGCCAGCAGCCAACCCGTCGGGGAGACCCAGTACTTC. This translates into CASSQPVGETQYF.

This rearrangement joins TRBV19 to TRBJ1-1; D gene unclear. Trimming shortened V by 8 bases and J by 1 base, and 14 bases separated the two germline ends. Germline values: CDR1 LNHDA, CDR2 SQIVND (reference sequence). The CDR3 runs 14 residues. CDR3 protein: CASRTATPNTEAFF. For the CDR3, the DNA is TGTGCCAGTCGTACCGCCACACCGAACACTGAAGCTTTCTTT. Supplemented by reference TRBV19 and TRBJ1-1, the full variable domain reads DGGITQSPKYLFRKEGQNVTLSCEQNLNHDAMYWYRQDPGQGLRLIYYSQIVNDFQKGDIAEGYSVSREKKESFPLTVTSAQKNPTAFYLCASRTATPNTEAFFGQGTRLTVV.

The J gene is TRBJ2-1, the V gene TRBV25-1; 10 bases fit TRBD1. There are 14 residues in the CDR3. The V gene's germline CDR1 is MGHDK and CDR2 SYGVNS. V was clipped by 7 bases and J by 5 bases; unmatched bases: 5. The CDR3 region is CASTGTGANNEQFF. The CDR3 nucleotides are TGTGCCAGCACCGGGACAGGGGCCAACAATGAGCAGTTCTTC.

Points on this clone: One junction end does not reproduce the germline sequence, and a read error may be involved. V and J are TRBV11-2 and TRBJ1-2; no definite D call. The CDR3 loop spans 13 amino acids. CDR1 SGHAT and CDR2 FQNNGV come from the germline V gene. CDR3 in DNA: TGTGCCAGCAGCTCCGACATCGAGCAAGGCTACCCCTTC. Translated: CASSSDIEQGYPF.

This sequence joins TRBV27 and TRBJ2-1; possible D gene TRBD1, 5 bases. Trimming took off 2 bases at V and 8 bases at J, with 16 bases between the two ends. This CDR3 has 15 residues. The germline V gene encodes CDR1 MNHEY and CDR2 SMNVEV (reference sequence). The CDR3 is CASSLARSPGYEQFF. The CDR3 DNA reads TGTGCCAGCAGTTTAGCCCGATCCCCAGGGTATGAGCAGTTCTTC.

The V gene is TRBV27, the J gene TRBJ1-2; D may be TRBD1 (5 bases). The CDR3 is made up of 14 amino acids. Germline V gene data show CDR1 as MNHEY and CDR2 as SMNVEV (reference sequence). V was trimmed by 4 bases and J by 7 bases, leaving 16 bases between them. DNA of the CDR3: TGTGCCAGCAGTTCGGGACTTCGCGGGATTGGCTACACCTTC. It yields the protein CASSSGLRGIGYTF.

V and J are TRBV2 and TRBJ2-7; D perhaps matches TRBD2 (5 bases). Germline V gene data show CDR1 as SNHLY and CDR2 as FYNNEI. Trimming left V 2 bases short and J 1 base short, with 12 bases between. This CDR3 is 15 amino acids long. The CDR3 here is CASSESGGSSYEQYF. The CDR3 bases are TGTGCCAGCAGTGAAAGCGGCGGGTCATCCTACGAGCAGTACTTC.